This T cell receptor beta chain is drawn from a study of cytomegalovirus exposure and HLA in healthy donors. Study-wide background: A preliminary data release comprised about 85 million unique TCRs obtained from HLA-typed donors.

In the case of this clone: The antigen remains undetermined.

Each donor was nominally healthy when sampled (though unrecorded immune exposures were likely). Study-level points and caveats: Earlier analysis yielded a pattern in which most TCR beta V segments were productive about 87% or about 30% of the time. Cytomegalovirus association was listed for 150 or so TCR beta chains.

Both 60 Vbeta primers and 13 Jbeta primers went into the PCR. Here immunoSEQ multiplex PCR was the method, and the copy in TCRdb shows in-frame clones only, minus some. The sample contains some 85,000 clones, around 85% of which appear only once. The CDR3 is 13 residues long. Germline V gene lookup returns CDR1 SEHNR and CDR2 FQNEAQ (reference sequence). V was clipped by 6 bases and J by 4 bases, with 12 bases between them. The rearrangement uses TRBV7-9 and TRBJ1-2; no clear D gene. This clonotype was sampled from a man in his late teens or twenties in good health and CMV-seronegative. Source material: PBMCs. The chain's CDR3 is CASSQDGIYGYTF. CDR3 DNA: TGTGCCAGCAGTCAGGACGGGATCTATGGCTACACCTTC.